This entry lists 26 T cell receptor beta chains sequenced from one sample in a study of cytomegalovirus exposure and HLA in healthy donors. The PCR contained 60 Vbeta and 13 Jbeta primers. The data were produced by immunoSEQ multiplex PCR, yet TCRdb's version contains in-frame clones alone and is incomplete. In the table there are 120,000 to 150,000 clones, over 70% of which are singletons. The sequencing input was PBMCs. Receptors originate from a man aged 30-40 years in good health and CMV-seropositive.

The chain recombines TRBV13 with TRBJ1-2, with TRBD1 as a possible D gene (6 bases). The V gene's germline CDR1 is PRHDT and CDR2 FYEKMQ (reference sequence). V lost 1 base and J 5 bases, leaving 17 bases between the germline ends. There are 16 residues in the CDR3. CDR3 loop: CASSLDRESPSYGYTF. The CDR3 DNA is TGTGCCAGCAGCTTAGACAGGGAGTCCCCCTCTTATGGCTACACCTTC. Drawing the rest from reference TRBV13 and TRBJ1-2, the complete variable domain is AAGVIQSPRHLIKEKRETATLKCYPIPRHDTVYWYQQGPGQDPQFLISFYEKMQSDKGSIPDRFSAQQFSDYHSELNMSSLELGDSALYFCASSLDRESPSYGYTFGSGTRLTVV.

The gene calls are TRBV7-2 and TRBJ2-1, with TRBD2 identical over 8 bases. With 5 bases clipped from V and 1 base from J, the junction kept 10 bases outside the gene matches. The CDR3 runs to 17 residues. Germline lookup yields CDR1 SGHTA and CDR2 FQGNSA. CDR3 residues: CASSLMYGGASYNEQFF. CDR3 nucleotides: TGTGCCAGCAGCCTGATGTACGGGGGGGCTTCCTACAATGAGCAGTTCTTC.

This sequence joins TRBV19 and TRBJ2-3; no definite D call. This CDR3 is 14 amino acids long. The V gene lost 3 bases and the J gene lost 4 bases, with 11 bases spanning the gap. From germline, CDR1 is LNHDA and CDR2 SQIVND (reference sequence). CDR3 DNA: TGTGCCAGTAGTATTTTCGTGGCAGCAGATACGCAGTATTTT. It yields the protein CASSIFVAADTQYF. The variable domain in full, completed from reference TRBV19 and TRBJ2-3, reads DGGITQSPKYLFRKEGQNVTLSCEQNLNHDAMYWYRQDPGQGLRLIYYSQIVNDFQKGDIAEGYSVSREKKESFPLTVTSAQKNPTAFYLCASSIFVAADTQYFGPGTRLTVL.

The chain carries TRBV4-1 and TRBJ1-3; 7 bases fit TRBD1. The CDR3 sequence is 14 residues long. V shed 3 bases, J shed 10 bases, and the junction held 9 bases outside the gene matches. CDR1 MGHRA and CDR2 YSYEKL come from the germline V gene. CDR3 coding DNA: TGCGCCAGCAGCCAGGCACAGGGGTTGGGGACCATATATTTT. As protein: CASSQAQGLGTIYF.

The V gene is TRBV5-1, the J gene TRBJ1-1; a possible D gene is TRBD1 (6 bases). V shed 0 bases and J shed 8 bases, with 11 bases lying between them. The CDR3 sequence is 13 residues long. The germline CDR1 and CDR2 sequences are SGHRS and YFSETQ. The CDR3 sequence is CASSLASDREAFF. The CDR3 coding sequence is TGCGCCAGCAGCTTGGCCTCAGACAGGGAAGCTTTCTTT.

Concerning this clone itself: At one end the junction does not follow the germline gene, possibly because of a read error. The chain couples TRBV28 to TRBJ2-6, with D perhaps TRBD2 (6 bases). In germline, CDR1 is MDHEN, CDR2 SYDVKM. The CDR3 sequence is 16 residues long. CDR3 nucleotide sequence: TGTGCCAGCAGTCCTCCTCGGGGGTCTGGGGCCAACGGCCTGACTTTC. Its translation is CASSPPRGSGANGLTF.

The chain carries TRBV11-2 and TRBJ2-5; D remains ambiguous. V shed 2 bases and J shed 5 bases, with 9 bases lying between them. Germline V lookup: CDR1 SGHAT, CDR2 FQNNGV. The CDR3 totals 13 residues. The DNA for the CDR3 is TGTGCCAGCAGCTTACCGTGGCGGGAGACCCAGTACTTC. It encodes CASSLPWRETQYF.

This clone was recorded once. Other DNA sequences in the sample encode the same CDR3. The chain uses TRBV5-6 and TRBJ2-5; 10 bases match TRBD2. The CDR3 covers 18 residues. The junction had 15 bases not matched to a gene; V was cut back by 2 bases and J by 5 bases. The V gene's germline CDR1 is SGHDT and CDR2 YYEEEE. CDR3 residues: CASSLRLAGLILQETQYF. CDR3 sequence (DNA): TGTGCCAGCAGCTTAAGACTAGCGGGTCTCATCCTACAGGAGACCCAGTACTTC.

J is TRBJ2-1 and V is TRBV6-6; D might be TRBD1 (6 bases). This CDR3 contains 13 residues. V lost 6 bases and J lost 6, with 12 bases in between. CDR1 and CDR2 from the germline V gene are MNHNY and SVGAGI (reference sequence). The CDR3 nucleotides read TGTGCCAGCAGCGAACGGGACACCAATGAGCAGTTCTTC. It encodes CASSERDTNEQFF.

To note about this clone: Mismatch with germline at one junction end may stem from a read error. The chain combines TRBV27 with TRBJ1-2, with TRBD1 as a possible D gene (6 bases). Germline CDR1 and CDR2: MNHEY and SMNVEV (reference sequence). This CDR3 has 15 amino acids. CDR3 amino acids: CASSSFHRANYGHTF. The CDR3, as DNA: TGTGCCAGCAGCTCCTTCCACAGGGCTAACTATGGCCACACCTTC.

This clone was detected only once. The chain combines TRBV7-9 with TRBJ2-6; D perhaps matches TRBD1 (5 bases). This CDR3 contains 16 residues. V lost 7 bases to trimming and J lost 3 bases, with 16 bases between them. The germline V gene has CDR1 SEHNR and CDR2 FQNEAQ (reference sequence). The CDR3 loop reads CASTLGQVDGANVLTF. The CDR3 DNA reads as TGTGCCAGCACCTTGGGGCAGGTCGATGGGGCCAACGTCCTGACTTTC. The whole variable domain, filled in from reference TRBV7-9 and TRBJ2-6, reads DTGVSQNPRHKITKRGQNVTFRCDPISEHNRLYWYRQTLGQGPEFLTYFQNEAQLEKSRLLSDRFSAERPKGSFSTLEIQRTEQGDSAMYLCASTLGQVDGANVLTFGAGSRLTVL.

The rearrangement uses TRBV2 and TRBJ1-5; D is possibly TRBD1 (5 bases). Trimming took 6 bases from V and 4 from J, leaving 16 bases between them. Germline V CDR1 and CDR2: SNHLY, FYNNEI. The CDR3 consists of 15 residues. CDR3 nucleotides: TGTGCCAGCAGCACGGGGGGAGGGTTGAATCAGCCCCAGCATTTT. This codes for CASSTGGGLNQPQHF.

Here the CDR3 DNA reads TGTGCCAGCAGTTACTCGTGGGGGGAGATCTACAATGAGCAGTTCTTC. It specifies CASSYSWGEIYNEQFF. This chain connects TRBV6-5 to TRBJ2-1; possible D gene TRBD2, 6 bases. V dropped 0 bases and J dropped 3 bases, with 12 bases sitting between them. The CDR3 has 16 amino acids. Germline V gives CDR1 MNHEY, CDR2 SVGAGI.

This clone was seen more than once but under ten times. This chain joins TRBV19 and TRBJ1-5, with D tentatively TRBD1 (5 bases). Germline assignment: CDR1 LNHDA and CDR2 SQIVND (reference sequence). Trimming took 6 bases from V and 5 from J, leaving 11 bases between them. This CDR3 comprises 13 residues. CDR3 sequence: CASSLGRDQPQHF. The CDR3 nucleotides are TGTGCCAGTAGCCTCGGCAGGGATCAGCCCCAGCATTTT.

V is TRBV6-5 and J is TRBJ1-6; no clear D gene. V gave up 2 bases and J gave up 8 bases, with 7 bases separating them. The CDR3 contains 13 residues. Germline V gene lookup returns CDR1 MNHEY and CDR2 SVGAGI. DNA of the CDR3: TGTGCCAGCAGTTACAAGCCTGATTCACCCCTCCACTTT. Protein: CASSYKPDSPLHF.

The V gene is TRBV7-9, the J gene TRBJ2-1, with 9 positions matching TRBD2. With V trimmed by 5 bases and J by 8 bases, 13 bases remained unmatched. The CDR3 runs 16 residues. CDR1 and CDR2 (germline): SEHNR, FQNEAQ (reference sequence). CDR3 amino acids: CASSSNVAGARDEQFF. The CDR3 DNA sequence: TGTGCCAGCAGCAGCAATGTAGCGGGAGCTCGCGATGAGCAGTTCTTC.

V gene TRBV27 combines with J gene TRBJ1-4; TRBD1 is a possible D gene (5 bases). This CDR3 comprises 19 residues. Trimming cost V 6 bases and J 0 bases, with 23 bases left between them. CDR1 and CDR2 (germline): MNHEY, SMNVEV (reference sequence). CDR3 DNA sequence: TGTGCCAGCAGCCCCCTTCTCCCGGACAACACTGCAACTAATGAAAAACTGTTTTTT. Its translation: CASSPLLPDNTATNEKLFF.

The chain couples TRBV14 to TRBJ2-7; D unclear. V was cut by 3 bases and J by 5 bases, with 8 bases left in between. CDR1 SGHDN and CDR2 FVKESK come from the germline V gene. The CDR3 contains 12 residues. CDR3 sequence: CASSQLGDEQYF. The CDR3 DNA reads TGTGCCAGCAGCCAGTTAGGAGACGAGCAGTACTTC.

This clone was counted once. J is TRBJ1-2 and V is TRBV9; TRBD1 might be the D (6 bases). The length of the CDR3 is 12 residues. V lost 5 bases, J lost 7 bases, and 12 bases lay in between. CDR1 and CDR2 (germline): SGDLS, YYNGEE. The CDR3 nucleotides read TGTGCCAGCAGTACAGGGATGGGTGGCTACACCTTC. Translated, it gives CASSTGMGGYTF.

This chain joins TRBV4-2 and TRBJ2-2; 7 nucleotides line up with TRBD1. This CDR3 comprises 14 residues. Germline V gene data show CDR1 as LGHNA and CDR2 as YNFKEQ. V lost 4 bases, J lost 7 bases, and 6 bases stayed unmatched. The CDR3 reads CASSRPGGYGELFF. DNA for the CDR3: TGTGCCAGCAGCCGCCCAGGGGGATACGGGGAGCTGTTTTTT.

The table lists this clone with a few counts. This rearrangement joins TRBV4-1 to TRBJ2-7, with TRBD1 matching 7 bases. The CDR3 is 16 amino acids. The germline V gene encodes CDR1 MGHRA and CDR2 YSYEKL. V dropped 1 base and J dropped 0; count of bases not matched to a gene: 6. The CDR3 spells CASSQGLRDSSYEQYF. CDR3 coding DNA: TGCGCCAGCAGCCAAGGGCTCAGGGACAGCTCCTACGAGCAGTACTTC.

The chain carries TRBV7-9 and TRBJ2-3; D might be TRBD2 (6 bases). Per germline, CDR1 SEHNR and CDR2 FQNEAQ (reference sequence). The ends were cut back, 0 bases at V and 5 bases at J, with 12 bases in the middle. The CDR3 sequence is 15 residues long. Written as DNA, the CDR3 is TGTGCCAGCAGCTTAGCGCGGCTAGCGCAAGATACGCAGTATTTT. Encoded protein: CASSLARLAQDTQYF.

In DNA form, the CDR3 reads TGTGCCAGCAGGACTCAGCGGGGGCGCACAGATACGCAGTATTTT. Translating gives CASRTQRGRTDTQYF. V gene TRBV6-5 combines with J gene TRBJ2-3; TRBD2 aligns across 8 bases. The CDR3 length is 15 residues. With 6 bases clipped from V and 1 base from J, the junction kept 6 bases outside the gene matches. Germline V CDR1 and CDR2: MNHEY, SVGAGI.

The V and J genes are TRBV2 and TRBJ2-7, with 10 bases lining up with TRBD2. In germline, CDR1 is SNHLY, CDR2 FYNNEI. The CDR3 totals 14 residues. Trimming removed 7 bases from V and 2 bases from J; junction bases left unmatched: 5. The CDR3 DNA is TGTGCCAGCACTAGCGGGAGTCTCACCTACGAGCAGTACTTC. Translation: CASTSGSLTYEQYF.

The chain carries TRBV5-1 and TRBJ2-7; the D gene is possibly TRBD2 (6 bases). Germline V gene lookup returns CDR1 SGHRS and CDR2 YFSETQ. Trimming cost V 4 bases and J 6 bases, with 17 bases left between them. The length of the CDR3 is 14 residues. This chain's CDR3 is CASSPQSGEGEQYF. CDR3 sequence (DNA): TGCGCCAGCAGCCCCCAATCGGGGGAAGGCGAGCAGTACTTC.

J is TRBJ1-2 and V is TRBV11-2; D uncertain. V lost 1 base and J lost 8, with 8 bases in between. The V gene's germline CDR1 is SGHAT and CDR2 FQNNGV. This CDR3 has 12 amino acids. The CDR3 region is CASSLAGGGYTF. CDR3 nucleotides: TGTGCCAGCAGCTTAGCGGGAGGCGGCTACACCTTC.